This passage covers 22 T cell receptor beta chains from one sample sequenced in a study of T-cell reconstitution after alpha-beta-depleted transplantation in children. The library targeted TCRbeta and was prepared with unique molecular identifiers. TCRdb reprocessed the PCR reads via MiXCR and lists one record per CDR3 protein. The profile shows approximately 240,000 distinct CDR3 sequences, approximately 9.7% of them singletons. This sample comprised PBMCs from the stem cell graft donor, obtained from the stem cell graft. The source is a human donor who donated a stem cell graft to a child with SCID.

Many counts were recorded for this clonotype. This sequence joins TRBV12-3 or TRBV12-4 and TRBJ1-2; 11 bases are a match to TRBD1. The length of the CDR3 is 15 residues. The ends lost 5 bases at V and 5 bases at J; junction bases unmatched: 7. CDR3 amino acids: CASSPRTGGGYGYTF. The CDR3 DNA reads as TGTGCCAGCAGTCCCCGGACAGGGGGCGGGTATGGCTACACCTTC.

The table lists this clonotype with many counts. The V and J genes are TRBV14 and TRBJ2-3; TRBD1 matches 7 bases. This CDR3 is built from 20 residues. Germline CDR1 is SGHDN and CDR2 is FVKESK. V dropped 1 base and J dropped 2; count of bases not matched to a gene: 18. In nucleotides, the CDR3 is TGTGCCAGCAGCCAAGTAGGCACAGGGGCCGCGCGGAGTTTCACAGATACGCAGTATTTT. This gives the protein CASSQVGTGAARSFTDTQYF. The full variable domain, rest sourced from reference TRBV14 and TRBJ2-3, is EAGVTQFPSHSVIEKGQTVTLRCDPISGHDNLYWYRRVMGKEIKFLLHFVKESKQDESGMPNNRFLAERTGGTYSTLKVQPAELEDSGVYFCASSQVGTGAARSFTDTQYFGPGTRLTVL.

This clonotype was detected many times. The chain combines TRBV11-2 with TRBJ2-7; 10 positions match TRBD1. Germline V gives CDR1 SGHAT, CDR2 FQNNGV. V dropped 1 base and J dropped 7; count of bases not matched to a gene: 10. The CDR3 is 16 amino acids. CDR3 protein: CASSLAWDRGRREQYF. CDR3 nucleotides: TGTGCCAGCAGCTTAGCTTGGGACAGGGGACGTCGAGAGCAGTACTTC. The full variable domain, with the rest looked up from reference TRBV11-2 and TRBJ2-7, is EAGVAQSPRYKIIEKRQSVAFWCNPISGHATLYWYQQILGQGPKLLIQFQNNGVVDDSQLPKDRFSAERLKGVDSTLKIQPAKLEDSAVYLCASSLAWDRGRREQYFGPGTRLTVT.

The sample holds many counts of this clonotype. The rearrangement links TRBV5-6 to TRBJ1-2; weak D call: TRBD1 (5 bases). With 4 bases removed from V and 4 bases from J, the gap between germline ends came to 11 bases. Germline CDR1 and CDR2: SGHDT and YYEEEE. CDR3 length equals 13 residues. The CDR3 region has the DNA TGTGCCAGCAGCGACCAGGGCATCTATGGCTACACCTTC. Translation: CASSDQGIYGYTF.

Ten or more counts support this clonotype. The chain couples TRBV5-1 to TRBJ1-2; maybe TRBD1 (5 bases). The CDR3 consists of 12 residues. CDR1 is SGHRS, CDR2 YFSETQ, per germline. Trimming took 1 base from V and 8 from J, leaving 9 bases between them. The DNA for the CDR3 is TGCGCCAGCAGCTTGCGAGGGGTCGGCTACACCTTC. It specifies CASSLRGVGYTF.

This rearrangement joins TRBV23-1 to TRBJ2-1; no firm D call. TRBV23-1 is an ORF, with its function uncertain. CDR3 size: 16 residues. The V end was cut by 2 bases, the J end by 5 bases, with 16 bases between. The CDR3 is CASSQVRRGGNNEQFF. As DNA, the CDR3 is TGCGCCAGCAGTCAAGTAAGACGAGGCGGCAACAATGAGCAGTTCTTC.

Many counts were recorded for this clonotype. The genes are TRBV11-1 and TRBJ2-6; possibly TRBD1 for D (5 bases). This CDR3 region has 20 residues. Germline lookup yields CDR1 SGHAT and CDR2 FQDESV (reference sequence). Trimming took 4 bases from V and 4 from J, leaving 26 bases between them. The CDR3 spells CASSSQTSDSGNVGANVLTF. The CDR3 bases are TGTGCCAGCAGCTCACAAACTTCCGATTCAGGGAATGTCGGGGCCAACGTCCTGACTTTC.

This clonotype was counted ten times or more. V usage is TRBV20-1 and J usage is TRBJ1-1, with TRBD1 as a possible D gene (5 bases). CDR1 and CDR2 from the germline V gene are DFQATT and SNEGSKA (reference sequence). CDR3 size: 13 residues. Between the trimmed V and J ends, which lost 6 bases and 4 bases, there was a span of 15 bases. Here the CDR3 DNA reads TGCAGTGCCACCCTGCAGGGTGGCACTGAAGCTTTCTTT. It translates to CSATLQGGTEAFF.

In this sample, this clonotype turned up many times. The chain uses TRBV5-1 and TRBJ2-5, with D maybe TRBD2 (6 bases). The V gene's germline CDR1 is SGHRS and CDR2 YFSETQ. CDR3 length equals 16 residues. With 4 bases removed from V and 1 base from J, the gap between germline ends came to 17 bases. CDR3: CASSPPRGNPQETQYF. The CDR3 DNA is TGCGCCAGCAGCCCCCCCCGGGGGAACCCCCAAGAGACCCAGTACTTC.

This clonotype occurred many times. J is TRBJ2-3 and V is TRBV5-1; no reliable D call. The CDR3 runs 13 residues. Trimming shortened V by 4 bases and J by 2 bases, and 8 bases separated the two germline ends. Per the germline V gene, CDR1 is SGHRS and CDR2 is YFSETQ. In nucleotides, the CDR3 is TGCGCCAGCAGCCGCGAAAACACAGATACGCAGTATTTT. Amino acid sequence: CASSRENTDTQYF. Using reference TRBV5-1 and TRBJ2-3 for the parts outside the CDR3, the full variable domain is KAGVTQTPRYLIKTRGQQVTLSCSPISGHRSVSWYQQTPGQGLQFLFEYFSETQRNKGNFPGRFSGRQFSNSRSEMNVSTLELGDSALYLCASSRENTDTQYFGPGTRLTVL.

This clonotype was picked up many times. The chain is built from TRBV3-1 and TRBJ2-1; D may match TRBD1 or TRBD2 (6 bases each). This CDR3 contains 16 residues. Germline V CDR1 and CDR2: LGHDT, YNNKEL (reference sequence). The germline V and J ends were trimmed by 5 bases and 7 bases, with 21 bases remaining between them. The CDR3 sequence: CASSLSRGGLWNEQFF. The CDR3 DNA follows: TGTGCCAGCAGCTTATCCAGGGGAGGATTATGGAATGAGCAGTTCTTC.

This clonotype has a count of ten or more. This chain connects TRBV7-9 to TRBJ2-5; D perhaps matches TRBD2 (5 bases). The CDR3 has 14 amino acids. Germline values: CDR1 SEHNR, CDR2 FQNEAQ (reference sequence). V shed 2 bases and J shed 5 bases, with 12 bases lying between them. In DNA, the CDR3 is TGTGCCAGCAGCTTATGGCCCCAGCGGGAGACCCAGTACTTC. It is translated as CASSLWPQRETQYF. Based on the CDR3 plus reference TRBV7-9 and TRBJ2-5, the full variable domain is DTGVSQNPRHKITKRGQNVTFRCDPISEHNRLYWYRQTLGQGPEFLTYFQNEAQLEKSRLLSDRFSAERPKGSFSTLEIQRTEQGDSAMYLCASSLWPQRETQYFGPGTRLLVL.

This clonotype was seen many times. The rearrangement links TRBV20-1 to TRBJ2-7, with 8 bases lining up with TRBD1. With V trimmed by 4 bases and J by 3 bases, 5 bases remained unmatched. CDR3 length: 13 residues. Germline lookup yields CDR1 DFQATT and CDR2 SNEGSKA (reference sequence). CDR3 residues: CSAMHGQGYEQYF. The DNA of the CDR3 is TGCAGTGCTATGCATGGACAGGGCTACGAGCAGTACTTC.

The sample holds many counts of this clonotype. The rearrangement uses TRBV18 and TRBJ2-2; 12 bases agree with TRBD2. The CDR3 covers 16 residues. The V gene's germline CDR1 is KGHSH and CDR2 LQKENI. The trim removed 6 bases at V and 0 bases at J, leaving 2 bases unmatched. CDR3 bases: TGTGCCAGCTCCGGACTAGCGGGAACGAACACCGGGGAGCTGTTTTTT. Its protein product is CASSGLAGTNTGELFF.

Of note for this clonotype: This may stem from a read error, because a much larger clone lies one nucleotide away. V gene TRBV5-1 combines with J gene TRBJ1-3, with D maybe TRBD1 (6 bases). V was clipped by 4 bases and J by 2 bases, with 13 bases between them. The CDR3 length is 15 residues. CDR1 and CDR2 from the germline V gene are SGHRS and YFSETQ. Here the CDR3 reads CASSPSGHPGNTIYF. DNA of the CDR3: TGCGCCAGCAGCCCATCGGGACACCCTGGAAACACCATATATTTT.

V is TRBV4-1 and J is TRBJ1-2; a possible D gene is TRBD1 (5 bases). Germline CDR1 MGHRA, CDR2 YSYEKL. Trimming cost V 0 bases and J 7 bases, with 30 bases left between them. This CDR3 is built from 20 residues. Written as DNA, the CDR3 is TGCGCCAGCAGCCAAGATCCGGGTGGCTCGGCAGGGTATAACAGCCTTGGCTACACCTTC. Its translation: CASSQDPGGSAGYNSLGYTF.

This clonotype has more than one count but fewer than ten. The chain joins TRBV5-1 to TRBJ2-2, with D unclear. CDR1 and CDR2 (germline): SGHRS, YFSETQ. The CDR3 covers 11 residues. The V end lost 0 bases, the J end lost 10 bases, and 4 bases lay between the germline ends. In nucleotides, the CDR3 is TGCGCCAGCAGCTTGGCCCTGGAGCTGTTTTTT. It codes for CASSLALELFF.

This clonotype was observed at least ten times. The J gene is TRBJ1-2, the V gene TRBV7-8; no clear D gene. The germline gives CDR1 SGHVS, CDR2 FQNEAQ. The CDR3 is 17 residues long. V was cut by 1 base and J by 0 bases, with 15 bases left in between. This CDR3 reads CASSLVWREESNYGYTF. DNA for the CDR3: TGTGCCAGCAGCTTAGTTTGGAGGGAAGAATCTAACTATGGCTACACCTTC.

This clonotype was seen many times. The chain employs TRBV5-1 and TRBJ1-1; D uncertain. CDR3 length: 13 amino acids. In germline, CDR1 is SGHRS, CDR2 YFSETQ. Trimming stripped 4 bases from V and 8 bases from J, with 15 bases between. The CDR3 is CASSQSGPSEAFF. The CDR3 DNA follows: TGCGCCAGCAGCCAGTCCGGACCCTCAGAAGCTTTCTTT.

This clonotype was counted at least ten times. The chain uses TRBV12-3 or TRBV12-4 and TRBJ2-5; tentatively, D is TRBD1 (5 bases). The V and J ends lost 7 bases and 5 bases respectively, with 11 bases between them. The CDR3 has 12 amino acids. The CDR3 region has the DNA TGTGCCAGCACAAGGGGCAGGGAGACCCAGTACTTC. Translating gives CASTRGRETQYF.

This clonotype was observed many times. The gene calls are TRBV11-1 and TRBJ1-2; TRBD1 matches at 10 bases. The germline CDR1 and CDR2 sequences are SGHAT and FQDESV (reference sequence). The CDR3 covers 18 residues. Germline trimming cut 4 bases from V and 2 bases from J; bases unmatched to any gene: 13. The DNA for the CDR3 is TGTGCCAGCAGCTCGACAGGGGGCGATAGGAAAAGAAACTATGGCTACACCTTC. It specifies CASSSTGGDRKRNYGYTF. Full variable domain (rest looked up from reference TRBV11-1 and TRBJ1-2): EAEVAQSPRYKITEKSQAVAFWCDPISGHATLYWYRQILGQGPELLVQFQDESVVDDSQLPKDRFSAERLKGVDSTLKIQPAELGDSAMYLCASSSTGGDRKRNYGYTFGSGTRLTVV.

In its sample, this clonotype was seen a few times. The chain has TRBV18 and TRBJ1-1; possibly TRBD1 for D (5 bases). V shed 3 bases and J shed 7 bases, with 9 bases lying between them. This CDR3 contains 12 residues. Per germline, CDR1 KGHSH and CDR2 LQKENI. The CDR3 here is CASSPGVYEAFF. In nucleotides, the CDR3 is TGTGCCAGCTCACCGGGGGTTTATGAAGCTTTCTTT.